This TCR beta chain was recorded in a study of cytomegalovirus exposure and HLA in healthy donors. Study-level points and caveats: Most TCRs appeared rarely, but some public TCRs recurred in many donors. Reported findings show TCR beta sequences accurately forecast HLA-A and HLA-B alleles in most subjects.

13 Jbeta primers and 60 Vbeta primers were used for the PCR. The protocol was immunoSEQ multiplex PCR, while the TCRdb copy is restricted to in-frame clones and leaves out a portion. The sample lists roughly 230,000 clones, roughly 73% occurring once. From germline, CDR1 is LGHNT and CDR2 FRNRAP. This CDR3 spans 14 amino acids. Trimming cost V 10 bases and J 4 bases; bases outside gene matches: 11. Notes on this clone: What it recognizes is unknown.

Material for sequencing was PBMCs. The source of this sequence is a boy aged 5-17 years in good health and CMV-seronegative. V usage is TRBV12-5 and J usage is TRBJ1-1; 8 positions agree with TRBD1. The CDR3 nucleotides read TGTGCTACCTCCCAGGGGGCGCTTCTCACTGAAGCTTTCTTT. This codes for CATSQGALLTEAFF.